This T cell receptor (beta chain) was sequenced for a study of T cells in Graves' hyperthyroidism and ophthalmopathy (dated 2019 in TCRdb). Background for the entire study: TCR V-J signatures able to tell the groups apart were searched for in a discovery cohort of some 100 patients, of whom 40 to 45 had Graves' ophthalmopathy and 55 to 60 had stable Graves' hyperthyroidism. Whether ophthalmopathy could be predicted prospectively was tested in an independent validation cohort made up of under 20 hyperthyroidism patients plus 17 patients who later progressed to ophthalmopathy. The 100 or so discovery patients were randomly split 7:3 into training and test sets. Thyroid tissue and blood T-cell repertoires from more than five Graves' hyperthyroidism patients were also compared in the study. Once sampling was done, hyperthyroidism patients were given methimazole at a starting dose of 30 mg daily, whereas ophthalmopathy patients were given high-dose intravenous methylprednisolone. TCR Vbeta CDR3 sequencing of around 130 peripheral blood samples (over 40 ophthalmopathy, some 75 hyperthyroidism and approximately 17 progressor patients) is reported in the paper. Findings and caveats that apply to the study as a whole: Sample size was not statistically predetermined, and investigators were not blinded to group allocation. During validation, the model predicted progression to ophthalmopathy a median of approximately 6 months ahead of onset, with around 65% sensitivity and around 72% specificity. Most expanded thyroid clonotypes (frequency above 0.001) were also detected in blood, suggesting blood repertoires may reflect thyroid immune responses. A model built on a 13 V-J signature distinguished ophthalmopathy from stable hyperthyroidism, reaching 87.88% sensitivity and 81.08% specificity in cross-validation and 80%/75% in testing.

In the germline V gene, CDR1 corresponds to SGHTA and CDR2 to FQGNSA. Compared with germline, V lacks 5 bases and J lacks 4 bases; bases without a gene match: 9. The CDR3 covers 15 residues, taking in both the cysteine and the phenylalanine. Only the CDR3 region is kept as DNA, spanning 45 bases read in frame from base 1. In regard to this clonotype: No cognate antigen has been identified for it. No base quality information exists; no much larger clone differs at one position.

Exclusion was applied to patients with uncontrolled infections, other autoimmune diseases, pregnancy or lactation. Diagnoses were established on the basis of clinical symptoms, serum thyroxine and TRAb, thyroid ultrasound, and orbital computed tomography. Total RNA was extracted using Trizol reagent, and RNA quality was assessed on an Agilent 2100 Bioanalyzer. TCR beta CDR3 regions were amplified from RNA transcripts. A first-round RT-PCR of the TCR CDR3 used the HTBI primer set with the Qiagen OneStep RT-PCR kit. Libraries were constructed in a second round of multiplex PCR, after which size selection and purification were carried out. Sequencing of the libraries was done on an Illumina HiSeq2000 using paired-end 100 bp reads. For the original study's pipeline: Raw data were processed with SOAPnuke, discarding reads with adapters, uncalled bases, mean Phred below 15, or no exact constant-primer or identifier match. High-quality paired reads were merged with COPE v1.2.5, and unique nucleotide sequences were defined as clonotypes. MiTCR v1.1 was used to align the clonotypes against IMGT TRBV, TRBD and TRBJ reference segments. The analysis included only V-J combinations with a frequency above 0.0001, which together covered about 99% of the repertoires. A TCS score was defined as the ratio between F50 (clonal expansion) and ExV (chaos), using BLOSUM62-based TCRdist between CDR3 peptides within each V-J. Welch's t-statistics and random forest reduced roughly 500 V-J features to about 13, which were used in a naive Bayes classifier (R e1071). The similarity between thyroid and blood repertoires was quantified using the Morisita-Horn index. TCRdb reprocessed the public reads (quality trimming at Q25 with fastp, clone calling with MiXCR) and kept in-frame beta chains. Rows merge per CDR3 protein into single entries with the most common DNA and genes. These V and J calls are TCRdb output, not the study's own analysis. The sample has hundreds of thousands of distinct CDR3 sequences on record, over 40% of them singletons. Clones ranked in the top ten supply less than 9% of the sample.

Here the chain combines TRBV7-2 and TRBJ1-2, with 8 central nucleotides matching TRBD1. Specimen: peripheral blood or thyroid tissue (not recorded which). The sequence was obtained from an adult man with Graves' disease, either hyperthyroidism or ophthalmopathy (not recorded which). In nucleotide form, the sequence is TGTGCCAGCAGCCTACCGGGACAGGCGATCTATGGCTACACCTTC. Its coded protein is CASSLPGQAIYGYTF.